Shown below are 17 T cell receptor beta chains from a single sample sequenced in a study of control samples from healthy donors and cancer patients. The method was immunoSEQ multiplex PCR; TCRdb's version includes in-frame clones alone and lacks a portion of them. The table lists under 200,000 clones, 90% to 95% of them singletons. Input material: blood. The origin of the receptors is a woman in her forties in good health.

The chain couples TRBV9 to TRBJ2-3; no clear D gene. Trimming cost V 6 bases and J 3 bases, with 17 bases left between them. The V gene's germline CDR1 is SGDLS and CDR2 YYNGEE. The CDR3 is 15 residues long. The DNA of the CDR3 is TGTGCCAGCACCCCCTATATTGGTGTTACAGATACGCAGTATTTT. Translated: CASTPYIGVTDTQYF.

The chain has TRBV6-6 and TRBJ1-1, with no clear D. Germline V CDR1 and CDR2: MNHNY, SVGAGI (reference sequence). CDR3 length: 15 amino acids. Trimming cost V 5 bases and J 4 bases, with 17 bases left between them. This chain's CDR3 is CASSPRAGIGTEAFF. The CDR3 region has the DNA TGTGCCAGCAGTCCCCGGGCGGGGATCGGCACTGAAGCTTTCTTT.

CDR3 bases: TGCGCCAGCAGCCAAGGAGAGAGGGTGGAGACCCAGTACTTC. Translated: CASSQGERVETQYF. V gene TRBV4-1 combines with J gene TRBJ2-5, with D possibly TRBD2 on 5 matching bases. The CDR3 has 14 amino acids. Trimming took off 1 base at V and 5 bases at J, with 11 bases between the two ends. CDR1 is MGHRA, CDR2 YSYEKL, per germline.

This chain connects TRBV5-1 to TRBJ2-7; 11 bases fit TRBD2. Losses at the gene ends were 2 bases for V and 3 bases for J; bases not matched to a gene: 19. The germline gives CDR1 SGHRS, CDR2 YFSETQ. CDR3 size: 20 residues. The chain's CDR3 is CASSFRPGTSGGHSVYEQYF. CDR3 DNA sequence: TGCGCCAGCAGCTTCCGGCCCGGCACTAGCGGGGGCCACTCGGTCTACGAGCAGTACTTC. The full variable domain, its missing parts supplied by reference TRBV5-1 and TRBJ2-7, is KAGVTQTPRYLIKTRGQQVTLSCSPISGHRSVSWYQQTPGQGLQFLFEYFSETQRNKGNFPGRFSGRQFSNSRSEMNVSTLELGDSALYLCASSFRPGTSGGHSVYEQYFGPGTRLTVT.

V and J are TRBV7-6 and TRBJ2-5; 9 nucleotides match TRBD2. Losses at the gene ends were 1 base for V and 3 bases for J; bases not matched to a gene: 3. The CDR3 is 15 residues long. CDR1 SGHVS and CDR2 FNYEAQ come from the germline V gene. The CDR3 reads CASSLGRLAEETQYF. Here the CDR3 DNA reads TGTGCCAGCAGCTTAGGGAGACTAGCGGAAGAGACCCAGTACTTC.

Here the CDR3 DNA reads TGTGCCAGCAGCGTAGGGCCGGAAACCTACGAGCAGTACTTC. The encoded protein is CASSVGPETYEQYF. The chain uses TRBV9 and TRBJ2-7; no clear D gene. Trimming removed 0 bases from V and 2 bases from J, with 9 bases in between. In germline, CDR1 is SGDLS, CDR2 YYNGEE. CDR3 length: 14 amino acids. Supplemented by reference TRBV9 and TRBJ2-7, the full variable domain reads DSGVTQTPKHLITATGQRVTLRCSPRSGDLSVYWYQQSLDQGLQFLIQYYNGEERAKGNILERFSAQQFPDLHSELNLSSLELGDSALYFCASSVGPETYEQYFGPGTRLTVT.

The chain recombines TRBV2 with TRBJ2-3; D gene ambiguous. V dropped 2 bases and J dropped 2 bases, with 8 bases sitting between them. The CDR3 contains 14 residues. CDR1 is SNHLY, CDR2 FYNNEI, per germline. The CDR3 sequence is CASSENPATDTQYF. The CDR3 DNA sequence: TGTGCCAGCAGTGAAAACCCAGCCACAGATACGCAGTATTTT.

This chain uses TRBV18 with TRBJ2-5, with 8 bases fitting TRBD2. Germline values: CDR1 KGHSH, CDR2 LQKENI. V dropped 6 bases and J dropped 5; count of bases not matched to a gene: 14. The length of the CDR3 is 16 residues. CDR3 sequence: CASSLLGGEPQETQYF. As DNA, the CDR3 is TGTGCCAGCTCGCTACTCGGGGGGGAACCCCAGGAGACCCAGTACTTC.

The CDR3 region has the DNA TGTGCCAGCAGCCAAGCGGACAGGGGTAACTATGGCTACACCTTC. Protein: CASSQADRGNYGYTF. The chain couples TRBV3-1 (or the pseudogene TRBV3-2) to TRBJ1-2, with 9 bases matching TRBD1. V lost 1 base, J lost 1 base, and 1 base stayed unmatched. This CDR3 is built from 15 residues. CDR1 is LGHDT, CDR2 YNNKEL, per germline (reference sequence).

The chain combines TRBV5-6 with TRBJ1-4; 8 bases are shared with TRBD1. The J segment lost 1 base and the V segment lost 4 bases, leaving 9 bases of the junction unmatched. This CDR3 has 17 residues. From germline, CDR1 is SGHDT and CDR2 YYEEEE. This CDR3 is CASSLNTGTGTNEKLFF. The CDR3 nucleotides are TGTGCCAGCAGCCTGAACACCGGGACAGGAACTAATGAAAAACTGTTTTTT.

V usage is TRBV12-3 or TRBV12-4 and J usage is TRBJ1-5, with D uncertain. V was trimmed by 5 bases and J by 4 bases, leaving 6 bases between them. The CDR3 runs to 12 residues. Here the CDR3 reads CASSRENQPQHF. CDR3 nucleotides: TGTGCCAGCAGTCGAGAGAATCAGCCCCAGCATTTT.

This chain links TRBV6-5 with TRBJ1-2, with D unclear. The CDR3 loop spans 14 amino acids. Germline loops: CDR1 MNHEY, CDR2 SVGAGI. Trimming left V 7 bases short and J 2 bases short, with 14 bases between. The CDR3 reads CASTSTRQNYGYTF. The CDR3 DNA reads as TGTGCCAGCACTTCGACACGTCAGAACTATGGCTACACCTTC.

The chain has TRBV27 and TRBJ2-7, with TRBD2 matching over 15 bases. V lost 4 bases to trimming and J lost 7 bases; unmatched junction nucleotides: 2. The germline V gene encodes CDR1 MNHEY and CDR2 SMNVEV (reference sequence). The CDR3 consists of 14 residues. CDR3 in DNA: TGTGCCAGCAGTTGGACTAGCGGGAGGGGAGAGCAGTACTTC. Its translation: CASSWTSGRGEQYF.

The chain joins TRBV2 to TRBJ2-4; TRBD1 matches at 9 bases. Germline assignment: CDR1 SNHLY and CDR2 FYNNEI. The V and J ends lost 3 bases and 6 bases, in that order; junction bases with no gene match: 3. This CDR3 has 14 residues. The DNA of the CDR3 is TGTGCCAGCAGTGAGAGGACAGGGGTAAACATTCAGTACTTC. It translates to CASSERTGVNIQYF.

This chain connects TRBV6-2 or TRBV6-3 to TRBJ2-1; D remains ambiguous. V was clipped by 5 bases and J by 2 bases, with 4 bases between them. Germline lookup yields CDR1 MNHEY and CDR2 SVGEGT. The length of the CDR3 is 12 residues. DNA of the CDR3: TGTGCCAGCAGTGTTACCTACAATGAGCAGTTCTTC. Protein product: CASSVTYNEQFF.

This clone is large. This sequence joins TRBV6-6 and TRBJ2-7, with TRBD1 identical over 7 bases. J lost 5 bases, V lost 2 bases, and 6 bases had no gene match. CDR1 is MNHNY, CDR2 SVGAGI, per germline (reference sequence). The CDR3 loop spans 14 amino acids. CDR3 sequence: CASSYPGTANEQYF. The CDR3 DNA sequence: TGTGCCAGCAGTTACCCCGGGACAGCAAACGAGCAGTACTTC.

This clone was seen more than once but under ten times. The rearrangement uses TRBV2 and TRBJ1-2, with 7 bases aligning to TRBD1. The germline CDR1 and CDR2 sequences are SNHLY and FYNNEI. The junction had 13 bases not matched to a gene; V was cut back by 9 bases and J by 6 bases. The CDR3 covers 14 residues. CDR3 nucleotide sequence: TGTGCCAGAGAAAAAGACAGGGTAGTTGATGGCTACACCTTC. It yields the protein CAREKDRVVDGYTF.